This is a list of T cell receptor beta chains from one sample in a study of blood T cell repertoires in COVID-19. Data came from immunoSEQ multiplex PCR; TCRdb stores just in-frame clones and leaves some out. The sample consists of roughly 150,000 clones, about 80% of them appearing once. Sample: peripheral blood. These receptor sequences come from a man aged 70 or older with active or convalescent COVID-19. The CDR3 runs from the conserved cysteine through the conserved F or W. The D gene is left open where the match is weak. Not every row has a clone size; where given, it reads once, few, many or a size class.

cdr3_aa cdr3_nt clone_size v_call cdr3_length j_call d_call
CASGRTGGRTEAFF TGTGCCAGCGGAAGGACAGGGGGGAGAACTGAAGCTTTCTTT NA TRBV11-2 14 TRBJ1-1 TRBD1
CASGRAGGRYNEQFF TGTGCCAGCGGCCGGGCGGGAGGGCGATACAATGAGCAGTTCTTC NA TRBV9 15 TRBJ2-1 TRBD2
CASSSGQVAEKLFF TGTGCCAGCAGTTCAGGACAGGTCGCTGAAAAACTGTTTTTT NA TRBV28 14 TRBJ1-4 TRBD1
CASSPPGYEQFF TGCGCCAGCAGCCCGCCCGGGTATGAGCAGTTCTTC NA TRBV5-1 12 TRBJ2-1 NA
CSGLRGIEQYF TGCAGCGGGCTCCGGGGAATTGAGCAGTACTTC NA TRBV29-1 11 TRBJ2-7 NA
CASRGDEFSGNTIYF TGTGCCAGCAGAGGGGATGAGTTCTCTGGAAACACCATATATTTT NA TRBV13 15 TRBJ1-3 NA
CASSYDRGAYNEQFF TGTGCCAGCAGTTACGACAGGGGGGCCTACAATGAGCAGTTCTTC once TRBV6-5 15 TRBJ2-1 TRBD1
CASSLGRGDDRNTIYF TGTGCCAGCAGTTTGGGGAGGGGCGATGACAGAAACACCATATATTTT NA TRBV7-9 16 TRBJ1-3 NA
CASSLLTEAFF TGTGCCAGCAGCTTACTCACTGAAGCTTTCTTT NA TRBV7-2 11 TRBJ1-1 NA
CASSTGPRTTDTQYF TGTGCCAGCAGCACAGGGCCACGAACCACAGATACGCAGTATTTT NA TRBV6-2/TRBV6-3 15 TRBJ2-3 NA
CASSSSGAIKNIQYF TGCGCCAGCAGCAGCTCAGGGGCGATCAAAAACATTCAGTACTTC NA TRBV5-1 15 TRBJ2-4 NA
CASSSFLGGARNYGYTF TGTGCCAGCAGCTCATTCCTAGGGGGGGCCCGCAACTATGGCTACACCTTC NA TRBV7-6 17 TRBJ1-2 NA
CASSIDRAGASNQPQHF TGTGCCAGTAGTATAGATCGGGCAGGGGCTAGCAATCAGCCCCAGCATTTT NA TRBV19 17 TRBJ1-5 NA
CASSYYGGRLDEQYF TGTGCCAGCAGCTACTATGGCGGGAGGTTGGACGAGCAGTACTTC NA TRBV7-2 15 TRBJ2-7 TRBD2
CASSDSNTGELFF TGCGCCAGCAGTGACAGTAACACCGGGGAGCTGTTTTTT NA TRBV10-1 13 TRBJ2-2 NA
CASSLVAGGVGETQYF TGTGCCAGCAGCTTAGTGGCAGGGGGTGTTGGGGAGACCCAGTACTTC NA TRBV7-2 16 TRBJ2-5 TRBD1
CASSPRDREDSYEQYF TGTGCCAGCTCACCTCGAGACAGGGAGGACTCCTACGAGCAGTACTTC NA TRBV18 16 TRBJ2-7 NA
CASSVGGTSSSELFF TGTGCCAGCAGCGTTGGAGGGACTTCCTCTTCGGAACTGTTTTTT NA TRBV9 15 TRBJ2-2 NA
CASSDLGGPGNYEQYF TGTGCCAGCAGCGACCTAGGGGGCCCCGGGAACTACGAGCAGTACTTC NA TRBV7-9 16 TRBJ2-7 TRBD1
CASSYSLTHRDEQFF TGTGCCAGCAGTTACTCGTTAACGCACCGGGATGAGCAGTTCTTC NA TRBV6-5 15 TRBJ2-1 NA
CASSPTGQRNYGYTF TGTGCCAGCTCGCCGACGGGACAGAGAAACTATGGCTACACCTTC NA TRBV18 15 TRBJ1-2 TRBD1
CATSEGLAGDNEQFF TGTGCCACCAGTGAAGGACTAGCGGGGGACAATGAGCAGTTCTTC NA TRBV24-1 15 TRBJ2-1 TRBD2
CASSPNRGSHEQYF TGTGCCAGCAGCCCGAACAGGGGAAGCCACGAGCAGTACTTC few TRBV7-7 14 TRBJ2-7 TRBD1
CARDRGRNEKLFF TGTGCCAGGGACAGGGGGCGAAATGAAAAACTGTTTTTT NA TRBV27 13 TRBJ1-4 TRBD1
CASSFVLAGFREQFF TGTGCCAGCAGCTTTGTGTTAGCGGGGTTCCGAGAGCAGTTCTTC NA TRBV11-3 15 TRBJ2-1 TRBD2
CASSQGGGSRGDTQYF TGCGCCAGCAGCCAGGGGGGTGGGTCAAGGGGAGATACGCAGTATTTT NA TRBV4-3 16 TRBJ2-3 NA
CASSQEIQGASRVNTEAFF TGCGCCAGCAGCCAAGAGATTCAGGGGGCGAGTAGGGTGAACACTGAAGCTTTCTTT NA TRBV4-1 19 TRBJ1-1 TRBD1
CASSYGTGSYNEQFF TGTGCCAGCAGCTACGGGACAGGGTCCTACAATGAGCAGTTCTTC NA TRBV5-4 15 TRBJ2-1 TRBD1
CASSLVLSANYGYTF TGTGCCAGCAGCTTAGTTCTCAGCGCTAACTATGGCTACACCTTC NA TRBV13 15 TRBJ1-2 NA
CASSLVRDSYEQYF TGCGCCAGCAGCTTGGTCCGAGACAGCTACGAGCAGTACTTC NA TRBV5-1 14 TRBJ2-7 NA
CASTDQAYGYTF TGTGCCAGTACTGACCAGGCCTATGGCTACACCTTC NA TRBV19 12 TRBJ1-2 NA
CATSGPGQTEAFF TGTGCCACCAGTGGTCCGGGACAGACCGAAGCTTTCTTT NA TRBV24-1 13 TRBJ1-1 TRBD1
CSASVAGVADTQYF TGCAGTGCTAGTGTAGCGGGAGTGGCAGATACGCAGTATTTT NA TRBV20-1 14 TRBJ2-3 TRBD2
CATSRDKGASGNTIYF TGTGCCACCAGCAGAGATAAAGGGGCCTCTGGAAACACCATATATTTT NA TRBV15 16 TRBJ1-3 NA
CAISRDSNTEAFF TGTGCCATCAGTAGGGACAGTAACACTGAAGCTTTCTTT once TRBV10-3 13 TRBJ1-1 TRBD1
CASRRQQETQYF TGTGCCAGCAGACGACAGCAAGAGACCCAGTACTTC NA TRBV3-1/TRBV3-2 12 TRBJ2-5 NA
CASRERGADEKLFF TGTGCCAGCCGAGAGCGGGGGGCGGATGAAAAACTGTTTTTT few TRBV6-5 14 TRBJ1-4 NA
CASSLGTGAQETQYF TGCGCCAGCAGCTTGGGCACAGGTGCCCAAGAGACCCAGTACTTC NA TRBV5-1 15 TRBJ2-5 NA
CASSEDREGPRKRETQYF TGTGCCAGCAGTGAAGACAGGGAGGGTCCCCGAAAACGAGAGACCCAGTACTTC once TRBV6-1 18 TRBJ2-5 NA
CAWAGTALGGKLFF TGTGCCTGGGCCGGGACAGCGTTGGGTGGAAAACTGTTTTTT NA TRBV30 14 TRBJ1-4 TRBD1
CASSAGTGLGETQYF TGTGCCAGCAGTGCCGGGACAGGGTTAGGGGAGACCCAGTACTTC NA TRBV7-3 15 TRBJ2-5 TRBD1
CASSLAGGQAQGQYF TGTGCCAGCAGCTTAGCTGGGGGACAGGCCCAGGGGCAGTACTTC NA TRBV7-2 15 TRBJ2-7 TRBD1
CASSGGDQPQHF TGTGCCAGCAGTGGAGGGGATCAGCCCCAGCATTTT NA TRBV28 12 TRBJ1-5 NA
CASSSTEYTEAFF TGCGCCAGCAGCTCGACAGAGTATACTGAAGCTTTCTTT NA TRBV5-1 13 TRBJ1-1 NA
CASSYSYGSETQYF TGTGCCAGCAGTTACTCGTACGGGAGTGAGACCCAGTACTTC NA TRBV6-2/TRBV6-3 14 TRBJ2-5 NA
CASSPPYRADTQYF TGTGCCAGCTCGCCTCCCTACAGGGCAGATACGCAGTATTTT few TRBV18 14 TRBJ2-3 NA
CASSQDDREPNQPQHF TGCGCCAGCAGCCAAGACGACAGGGAGCCCAATCAGCCCCAGCATTTT NA TRBV4-3 16 TRBJ1-5 TRBD1
CASSPHPTSGSPGANVLTF TGTGCCAGCAGCCCCCATCCGACTAGCGGGAGTCCTGGGGCCAACGTCCTGACTTTC NA TRBV7-2 19 TRBJ2-6 TRBD2
CAWSGAGGQPQHF TGTGCCTGGAGCGGGGCAGGGGGCCAGCCCCAGCATTTT NA TRBV30 13 TRBJ1-5 TRBD1
CATSRDGGSSYEQYF TGTGCCACCAGCAGAGATGGCGGGAGCTCCTACGAGCAGTACTTC NA TRBV15 15 TRBJ2-7 TRBD2
CASSDPGQGRTGELFF TGTGCCAGCAGTGACCCGGGACAGGGACGCACCGGGGAGCTGTTTTTT few TRBV2 16 TRBJ2-2 TRBD1
CASSPPVGQPNTGELFF TGTGCCAGCAGCCCCCCCGTGGGACAGCCGAACACCGGGGAGCTGTTTTTT NA TRBV28 17 TRBJ2-2 TRBD1
CASSDPTSRYEQFF TGTGCCAGCAGCGACCCGACTAGCCGGTATGAGCAGTTCTTC NA TRBV9 14 TRBJ2-1 TRBD2
CASRPGTTGTGELFF TGTGCCAGTAGGCCTGGGACTACTGGCACCGGGGAGCTGTTTTTT few TRBV19 15 TRBJ2-2 TRBD2
CASSRSGTGGDEQFF TGTGCCAGCAGCCGTTCCGGGACAGGGGGCGATGAGCAGTTCTTC once TRBV7-8 15 TRBJ2-1 TRBD1